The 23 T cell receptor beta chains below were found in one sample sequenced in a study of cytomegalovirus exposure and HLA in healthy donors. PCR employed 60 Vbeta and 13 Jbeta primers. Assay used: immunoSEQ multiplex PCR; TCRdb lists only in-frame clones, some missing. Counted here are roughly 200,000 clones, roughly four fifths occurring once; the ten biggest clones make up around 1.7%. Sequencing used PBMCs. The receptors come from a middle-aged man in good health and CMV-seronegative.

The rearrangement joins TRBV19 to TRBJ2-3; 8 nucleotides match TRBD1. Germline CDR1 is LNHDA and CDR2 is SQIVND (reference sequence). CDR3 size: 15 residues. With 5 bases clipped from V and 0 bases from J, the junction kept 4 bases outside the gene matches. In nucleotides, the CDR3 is TGTGCCAGTAGTGCCCGGACAGGGAGCACAGATACGCAGTATTTT. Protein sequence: CASSARTGSTDTQYF.

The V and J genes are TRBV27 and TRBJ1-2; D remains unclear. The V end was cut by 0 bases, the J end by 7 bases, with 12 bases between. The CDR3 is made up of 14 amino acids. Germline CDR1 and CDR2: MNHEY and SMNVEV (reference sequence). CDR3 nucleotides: TGTGCCAGCAGTTTATCCGGCGCTGCGGGTGGCTACACCTTC. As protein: CASSLSGAAGGYTF.

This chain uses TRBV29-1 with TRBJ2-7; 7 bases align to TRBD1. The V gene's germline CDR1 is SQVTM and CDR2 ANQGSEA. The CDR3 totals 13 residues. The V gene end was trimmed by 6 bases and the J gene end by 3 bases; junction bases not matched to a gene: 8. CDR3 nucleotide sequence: TGCAGCGTCGTTTTGGGACAGATCTACGAGCAGTACTTC. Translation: CSVVLGQIYEQYF.

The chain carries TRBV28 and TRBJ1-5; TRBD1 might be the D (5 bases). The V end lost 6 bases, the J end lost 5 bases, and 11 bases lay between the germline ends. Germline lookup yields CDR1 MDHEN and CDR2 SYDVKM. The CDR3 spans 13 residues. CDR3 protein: CASRQGSHQPQHF. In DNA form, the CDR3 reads TGTGCCAGCAGGCAGGGATCCCATCAGCCCCAGCATTTT.

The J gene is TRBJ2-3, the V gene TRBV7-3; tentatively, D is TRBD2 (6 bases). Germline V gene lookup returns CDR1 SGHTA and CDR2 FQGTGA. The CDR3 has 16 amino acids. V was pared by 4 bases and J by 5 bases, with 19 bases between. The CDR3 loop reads CASSSGGGFYGDTQYF. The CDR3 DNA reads TGTGCCAGCAGCTCTGGCGGAGGGTTTTATGGAGATACGCAGTATTTT.

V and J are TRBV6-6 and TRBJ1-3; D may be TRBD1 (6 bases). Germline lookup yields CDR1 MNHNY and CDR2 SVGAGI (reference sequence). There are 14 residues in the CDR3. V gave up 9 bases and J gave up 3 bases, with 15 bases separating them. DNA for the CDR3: TGTGCCAGTCTCGTCAGGGGAAGTGGAAACACCATATATTTT. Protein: CASLVRGSGNTIYF.

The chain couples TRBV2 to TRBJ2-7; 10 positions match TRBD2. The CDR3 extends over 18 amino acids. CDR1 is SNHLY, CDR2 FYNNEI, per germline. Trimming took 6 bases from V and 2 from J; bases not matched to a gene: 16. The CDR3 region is CASRQPQRSSGRPYEQYF. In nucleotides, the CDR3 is TGTGCCAGCAGGCAGCCTCAGCGGTCTAGCGGGAGACCCTACGAGCAGTACTTC.

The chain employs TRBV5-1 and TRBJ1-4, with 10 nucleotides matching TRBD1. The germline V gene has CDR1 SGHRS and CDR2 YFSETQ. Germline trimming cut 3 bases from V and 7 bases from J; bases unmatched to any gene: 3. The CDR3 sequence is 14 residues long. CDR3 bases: TGCGCCAGCAGCTCGGGACAGGGGCGTGAAAAACTGTTTTTT. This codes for CASSSGQGREKLFF. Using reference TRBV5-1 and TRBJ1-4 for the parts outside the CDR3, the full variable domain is KAGVTQTPRYLIKTRGQQVTLSCSPISGHRSVSWYQQTPGQGLQFLFEYFSETQRNKGNFPGRFSGRQFSNSRSEMNVSTLELGDSALYLCASSSGQGREKLFFGSGTQLSVL.

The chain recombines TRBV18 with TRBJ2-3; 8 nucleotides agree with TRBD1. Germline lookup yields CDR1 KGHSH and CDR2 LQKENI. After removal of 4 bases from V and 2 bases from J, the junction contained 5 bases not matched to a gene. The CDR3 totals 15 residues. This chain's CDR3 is CASSQDRGPTDTQYF. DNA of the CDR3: TGTGCCAGCTCACAAGACAGGGGCCCCACAGATACGCAGTATTTT.

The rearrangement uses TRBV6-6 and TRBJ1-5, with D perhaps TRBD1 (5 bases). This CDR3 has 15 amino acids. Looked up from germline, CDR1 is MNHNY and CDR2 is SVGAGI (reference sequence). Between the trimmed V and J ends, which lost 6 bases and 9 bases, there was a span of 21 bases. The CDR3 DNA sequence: TGTGCCAGCAGAAGAGCCACAGGTGATGGGTGGCCCCAGCATTTT. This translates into CASRRATGDGWPQHF.

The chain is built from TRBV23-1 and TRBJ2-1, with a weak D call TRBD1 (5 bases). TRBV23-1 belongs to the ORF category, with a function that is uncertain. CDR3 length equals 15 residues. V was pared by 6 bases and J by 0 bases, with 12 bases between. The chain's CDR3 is CASRRTLSSYNEQFF. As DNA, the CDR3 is TGCGCCAGCAGGCGGACACTGAGCTCCTACAATGAGCAGTTCTTC.

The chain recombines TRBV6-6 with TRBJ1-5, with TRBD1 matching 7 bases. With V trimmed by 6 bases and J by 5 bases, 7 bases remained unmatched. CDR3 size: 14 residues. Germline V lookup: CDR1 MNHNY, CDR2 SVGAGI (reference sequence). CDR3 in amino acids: CASRDRVGDQPQHF. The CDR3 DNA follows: TGTGCCAGCAGAGACAGGGTCGGAGATCAGCCCCAGCATTTT.

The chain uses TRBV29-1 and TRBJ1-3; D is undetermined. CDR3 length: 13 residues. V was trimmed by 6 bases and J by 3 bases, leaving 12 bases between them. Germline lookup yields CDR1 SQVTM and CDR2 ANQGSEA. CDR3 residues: CSVQVGDGNTIYF. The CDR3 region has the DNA TGCAGCGTGCAAGTCGGGGATGGAAACACCATATATTTT.

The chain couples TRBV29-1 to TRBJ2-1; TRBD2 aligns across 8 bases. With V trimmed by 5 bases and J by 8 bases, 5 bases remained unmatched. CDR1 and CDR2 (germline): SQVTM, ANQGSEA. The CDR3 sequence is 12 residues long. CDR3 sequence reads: CSVFRGGYEQFF. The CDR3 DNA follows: TGCAGCGTTTTTCGGGGGGGATATGAGCAGTTCTTC.

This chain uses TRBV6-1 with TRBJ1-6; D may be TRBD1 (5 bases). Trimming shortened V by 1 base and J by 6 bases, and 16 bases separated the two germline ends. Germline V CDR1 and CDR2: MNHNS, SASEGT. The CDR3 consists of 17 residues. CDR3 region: CASSEVWTYIFNSPLHF. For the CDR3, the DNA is TGTGCCAGCAGTGAAGTTTGGACATACATTTTTAATTCACCCCTCCACTTT.

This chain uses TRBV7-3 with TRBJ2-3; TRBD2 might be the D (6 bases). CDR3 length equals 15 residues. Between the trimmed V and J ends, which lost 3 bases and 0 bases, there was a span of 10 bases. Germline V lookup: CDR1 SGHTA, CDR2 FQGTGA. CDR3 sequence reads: CASSFQGTSTDTQYF. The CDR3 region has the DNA TGTGCCAGCAGCTTCCAAGGGACTAGCACAGATACGCAGTATTTT. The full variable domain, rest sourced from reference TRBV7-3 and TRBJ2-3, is GAGVSQTPSNKVTEKGKYVELRCDPISGHTALYWYRQSLGQGPEFLIYFQGTGAADDSGLPNDRFFAVRPEGSVSTLKIQRTERGDSAVYLCASSFQGTSTDTQYFGPGTRLTVL.

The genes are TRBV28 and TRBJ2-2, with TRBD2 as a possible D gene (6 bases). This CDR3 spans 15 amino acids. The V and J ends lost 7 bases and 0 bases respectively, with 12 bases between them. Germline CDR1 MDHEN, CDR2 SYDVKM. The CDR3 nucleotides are TGTGCCAGCACCCTAGGAGGGACGAACACCGGGGAGCTGTTTTTT. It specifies CASTLGGTNTGELFF.

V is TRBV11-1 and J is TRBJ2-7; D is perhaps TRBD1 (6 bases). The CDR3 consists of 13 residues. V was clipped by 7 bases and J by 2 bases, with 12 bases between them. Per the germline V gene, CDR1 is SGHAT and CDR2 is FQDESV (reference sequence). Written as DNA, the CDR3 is TGTGCCAGCACGTCCAGGGGAGCCTACGAGCAGTACTTC. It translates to CASTSRGAYEQYF. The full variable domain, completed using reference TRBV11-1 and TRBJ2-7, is EAEVAQSPRYKITEKSQAVAFWCDPISGHATLYWYRQILGQGPELLVQFQDESVVDDSQLPKDRFSAERLKGVDSTLKIQPAELGDSAMYLCASTSRGAYEQYFGPGTRLTVT.

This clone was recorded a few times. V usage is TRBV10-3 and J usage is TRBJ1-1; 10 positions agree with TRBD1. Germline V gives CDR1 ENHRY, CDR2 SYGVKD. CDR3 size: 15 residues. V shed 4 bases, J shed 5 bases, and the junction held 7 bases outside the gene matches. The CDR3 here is CAISVKGQGMTEAFF. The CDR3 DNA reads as TGTGCCATCAGTGTGAAGGGACAGGGGATGACTGAAGCTTTCTTT.

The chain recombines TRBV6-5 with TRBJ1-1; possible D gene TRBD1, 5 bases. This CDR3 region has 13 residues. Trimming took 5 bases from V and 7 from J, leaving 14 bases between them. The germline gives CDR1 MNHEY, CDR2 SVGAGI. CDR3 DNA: TGTGCCAGCAGTCCCCGGGGGGTGGATGAAGCTTTCTTT. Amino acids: CASSPRGVDEAFF.

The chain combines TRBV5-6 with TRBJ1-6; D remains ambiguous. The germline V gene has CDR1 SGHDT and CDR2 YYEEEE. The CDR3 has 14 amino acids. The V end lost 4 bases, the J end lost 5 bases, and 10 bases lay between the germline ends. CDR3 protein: CASSGPAHNSPLHF. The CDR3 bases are TGTGCCAGCAGCGGGCCCGCGCATAATTCACCCCTCCACTTT.

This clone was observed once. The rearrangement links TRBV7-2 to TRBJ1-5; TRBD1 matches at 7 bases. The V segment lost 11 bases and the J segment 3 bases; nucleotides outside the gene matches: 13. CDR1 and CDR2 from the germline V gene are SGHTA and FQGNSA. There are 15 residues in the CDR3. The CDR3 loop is CASTDMTGPNQPQHF. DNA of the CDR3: TGTGCCTCCACGGATATGACAGGGCCCAATCAGCCCCAGCATTTT.

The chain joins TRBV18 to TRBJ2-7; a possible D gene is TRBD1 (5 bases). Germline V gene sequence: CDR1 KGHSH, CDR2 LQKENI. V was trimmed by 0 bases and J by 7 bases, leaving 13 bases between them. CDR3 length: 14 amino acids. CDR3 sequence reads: CASSPPGRIREQYF. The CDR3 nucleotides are TGTGCCAGCTCACCACCGGGGCGGATTCGGGAGCAGTACTTC.